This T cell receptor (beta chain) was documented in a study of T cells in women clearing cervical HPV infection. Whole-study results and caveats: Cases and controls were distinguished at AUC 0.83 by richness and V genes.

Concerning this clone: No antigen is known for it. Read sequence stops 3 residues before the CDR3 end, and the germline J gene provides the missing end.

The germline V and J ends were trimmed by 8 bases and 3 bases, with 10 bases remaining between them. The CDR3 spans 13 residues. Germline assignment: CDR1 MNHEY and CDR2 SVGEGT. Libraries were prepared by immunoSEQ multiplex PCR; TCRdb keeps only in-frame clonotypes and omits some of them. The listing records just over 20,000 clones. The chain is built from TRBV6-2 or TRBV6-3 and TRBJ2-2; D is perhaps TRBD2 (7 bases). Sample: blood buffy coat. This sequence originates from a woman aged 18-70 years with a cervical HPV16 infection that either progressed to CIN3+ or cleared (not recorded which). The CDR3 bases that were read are TGTGCCAGCTGGGGGGGCGACACCGGGGAG. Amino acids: CASWGGDTGE. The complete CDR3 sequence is CASWGGDTGELFF.